This T cell receptor beta chain was sequenced for a study of human T cells and chemical hapten exposure. This CDR3 region has 12 residues. CDR1 DFQATT and CDR2 SNEGSKA come from the germline V gene (reference sequence). V was trimmed by 8 bases and J by 5 bases, leaving 15 bases between them. Individual cDNA molecules in this library carried unique molecular identifiers. TCRdb re-derived calls from the RACE reads in MiXCR, one entry per CDR3 protein. This table holds approximately 86,000 distinct CDR3 sequences, around 9.9% found once. Described time point: patch test 3, about 24 weeks after DPC sensitization. As for treatment: therapeutic diphenylcyclopropenone sensitization with weekly scalp DPC. Blood sampling occurred before each patch-test application. Non-pregnant alopecia patients aged 18 to 70, suitable for DPC therapy. Study-level results: The formation of large CDR3 similarity clusters by expanded TCRs significantly exceeded that of controls.

Worth noting for this clonotype: Its specificity is not known.

J is TRBJ2-5 and V is TRBV20-1; TRBD2 might be the D (5 bases). This receptor was obtained from a woman aged 25 to 39 with alopecia areata. Some clones in this sample may be carry-over from other donors' samples. The sample consisted of whole blood, taken in connection with sensitization to the hapten diphenylcyclopropenone (DPC). The DNA for the CDR3 is TGCAGTAGCCCCCGCAGGAGGGAGACCCAGTACTTC. Translated, it gives CSSPRRRETQYF.